The 14 T cell receptor beta chains given below trace back to one sample, sequenced in a study of read filtering for tumor transcriptome and immune sequencing. Molecular barcoded adaptors covering alpha/delta and beta/gamma chains were used on approximately 400 ng RNA. TCRdb passed the reads through MiXCR, listing each CDR3 protein once. In the table there are roughly 130,000 distinct CDR3 sequences, roughly 13% of which are singletons. The material sequenced was a population of CD138-negative cells sorted from bone marrow. The receptors derive from a donor older than 35 with multiple myeloma.

Concerning this clonotype itself: A read error may be the cause here, since a much bigger clone is one base away. The chain joins TRBV5-1 to TRBJ2-3; D may be TRBD2 (5 bases). The CDR3 runs 14 residues. Germline V CDR1 and CDR2: SGHRS, YFSETQ. V was trimmed by 0 bases and J by 6 bases, leaving 11 bases between them. CDR3: CASSLEEAPDTQYF. CDR3 DNA sequence: TGCGCCAGCAGCTTGGAGGAGGCACCGGATACGCAGTATTTT.

This clonotype was recorded at least ten times. V gene TRBV4-1 combines with J gene TRBJ2-2; D ambiguous. V was pared by 0 bases and J by 7 bases, with 9 bases between. From germline, CDR1 is MGHRA and CDR2 YSYEKL. This CDR3 has 14 residues. The CDR3 region is CASSQEPRLGELFF. CDR3 nucleotides: TGCGCCAGCAGCCAAGAGCCTAGACTCGGGGAGCTGTTTTTT.

The table lists this clonotype with many counts. The chain joins TRBV11-2 to TRBJ1-4; TRBD1 is a possible D gene (6 bases). V lost 6 bases to trimming and J lost 0 bases, with 23 bases between them. The V gene's germline CDR1 is SGHAT and CDR2 FQNNGV. This CDR3 has 19 residues. CDR3 bases: TGTGCCAGCAGGCCTCAGGGGACGGGTCTAGGGGCAACTAATGAAAAACTGTTTTTT. Translated, it gives CASRPQGTGLGATNEKLFF.

This rearrangement joins TRBV20-1 to TRBJ2-7; 7 nucleotides line up with TRBD2. The CDR3 consists of 15 residues. Germline-derived CDR1 and CDR2 are DFQATT and SNEGSKA (reference sequence). The V and J ends lost 1 base and 1 base, in that order; junction bases with no gene match: 7. CDR3 loop: CSARARDYSSYEQYF. For the CDR3, the DNA is TGCAGTGCTAGAGCCCGGGACTACTCTTCCTACGAGCAGTACTTC.

The chain recombines TRBV27 with TRBJ2-7; D unresolved. Looked up from germline, CDR1 is MNHEY and CDR2 is SMNVEV (reference sequence). V shed 5 bases and J shed 6 bases, with 23 bases lying between them. CDR3 length equals 16 residues. This CDR3 reads CASSAFAERIPSEQYF. The CDR3 DNA sequence: TGTGCCAGCAGTGCATTTGCCGAAAGGATCCCCTCCGAGCAGTACTTC.

This clonotype has a handful of counts. The chain is built from TRBV11-2 and TRBJ2-3; the match to TRBD2 covers 10 bases. This CDR3 region has 18 residues. After removal of 3 bases from V and 5 bases from J, the junction contained 14 bases not matched to a gene. Germline V gene lookup returns CDR1 SGHAT and CDR2 FQNNGV. The CDR3 is CASSFFGGSGGKGDTQYF. Here the CDR3 DNA reads TGTGCCAGCAGCTTCTTCGGTGGTAGCGGGGGGAAGGGAGATACGCAGTATTTT.

The chain is built from TRBV7-9 and TRBJ2-2; D might be TRBD1 (5 bases). Germline CDR1 is SEHNR and CDR2 is FQNEAQ (reference sequence). V lost 5 bases and J 4 bases, leaving 17 bases between the germline ends. The CDR3 runs to 16 residues. The CDR3 DNA is TGTGCCAGCAGCCCATCCCCAGGGCTTGGCACCGGGGAGCTGTTTTTT. It codes for CASSPSPGLGTGELFF.

This clonotype was found many times. This chain uses TRBV27 with TRBJ1-6; D unresolved. Trimming shortened V by 6 bases and J by 8 bases, and 11 bases separated the two germline ends. The CDR3 loop spans 13 amino acids. CDR1 and CDR2 (germline): MNHEY, SMNVEV (reference sequence). The CDR3 region is CASRRVMDSPLHF. The CDR3 nucleotides are TGTGCCAGCAGGAGAGTAATGGATTCACCCCTCCACTTT.

The chain recombines TRBV10-3 with TRBJ1-2; D gene uncertain. The CDR3 contains 12 residues. V lost 4 bases and J 5 bases, leaving 8 bases between the germline ends. Germline V CDR1 and CDR2: ENHRY, SYGVKD. The DNA for the CDR3 is TGTGCCATCAGTGGGGGTGAATATGGCTACACCTTC. Translating gives CAISGGEYGYTF.

This clonotype has at least ten counts. This chain joins TRBV11-3 and TRBJ2-1, with TRBD1 matching 10 bases. The CDR3 covers 15 residues. CDR1 is SGHNT and CDR2 is YENEEA in the germline V gene. V lost 0 bases and J lost 8; bases outside the gene matches: 4. CDR3 nucleotides: TGTGCCAGCAGCTTAGAATCGACAGGGGGCTATGAGCAGTTCTTC. Protein: CASSLESTGGYEQFF.

The rearrangement links TRBV20-1 to TRBJ1-5; weak D call: TRBD1 (5 bases). V was shortened by 5 bases and J by 1 base, with 12 bases between the two germline ends. The germline CDR1 and CDR2 sequences are DFQATT and SNEGSKA (reference sequence). CDR3 size: 14 residues. CDR3: CSASLRDSNQPQHF. The CDR3 region has the DNA TGCAGTGCTTCTCTCCGGGACAGCAATCAGCCCCAGCATTTT.

To note about this clonotype: It is likely a read error: a sequence one base away is far more abundant. The chain couples TRBV6-1 to TRBJ2-5, with D perhaps TRBD2 (6 bases). Germline CDR1 and CDR2: MNHNS and SASEGT. The CDR3 spans 15 residues. V was shortened by 8 bases and J by 4 bases, with 20 bases between the two germline ends. The CDR3 DNA reads TGTGCCAGCGTCCTACCGGGAGCGGATTCAGAGACCCAGTACTTC. This codes for CASVLPGADSETQYF.

This clonotype was counted many times. The chain combines TRBV11-2 with TRBJ2-2, with TRBD1 matching over 9 bases. The V and J ends lost 1 base and 0 bases, in that order; junction bases with no gene match: 6. This CDR3 is built from 18 residues. Germline-derived CDR1 and CDR2 are SGHAT and FQNNGV. CDR3 amino acids: CASSLAGTGTANTGELFF. As DNA, the CDR3 is TGTGCCAGCAGCTTAGCCGGGACAGGGACAGCGAACACCGGGGAGCTGTTTTTT.

Many counts were recorded for this clonotype. The chain recombines TRBV7-9 with TRBJ1-1, with D maybe TRBD1 (5 bases). Trimming cost V 5 bases and J 8 bases, with 18 bases left between them. In germline, CDR1 is SEHNR, CDR2 FQNEAQ (reference sequence). The CDR3 contains 14 residues. CDR3 protein: CASSLQTEKREAFF. Written as DNA, the CDR3 is TGTGCCAGCAGCCTCCAGACAGAGAAGAGAGAAGCTTTCTTT.